The 27 T cell receptor beta chains below were found in one sample sequenced in a study of early T cells in non-severe SARS-CoV-2 infection. TCRdb used MiXCR to reprocess the 5' RACE reads, holding one entry per CDR3 protein. The sample carries about 60,000 distinct CDR3 sequences, roughly 12% recorded once. Sample: whole blood. Receptors were obtained from an adult who was a healthcare worker with PCR-confirmed SARS-CoV-2 infection or an uninfected control (not recorded which).

This clonotype was seen a few times. J is TRBJ1-2 and V is TRBV9; D is uncertain. CDR1 is SGDLS, CDR2 YYNGEE, per germline. Trimming took off 3 bases at V and 2 bases at J, with 2 bases between the two ends. CDR3 length: 11 residues. Here the CDR3 DNA reads TGTGCCAGCAGCGCGAACTATGGCTACACCTTC. Residues: CASSANYGYTF.

In its sample, this clonotype was seen many times. The chain uses TRBV7-2 and TRBJ1-2, with D hard to call. Trimming left V 1 base short and J 4 bases short, with 7 bases between. Germline assignment: CDR1 SGHTA and CDR2 FQGNSA. CDR3 length equals 13 residues. For the CDR3, the DNA is TGTGCCAGCAGCTTAGGGGAGGGCTATGGCTACACCTTC. This codes for CASSLGEGYGYTF.

The V and J genes are TRBV6-2 or TRBV6-3 and TRBJ2-1, with TRBD2 as a possible D gene (6 bases). V lost 4 bases and J lost 8, with 15 bases in between. The CDR3 spans 14 residues. Germline CDR1 is MNHEY and CDR2 is SVGEGT. The DNA for the CDR3 is TGTGCCAGCAGTTGGAGGGACGGAGGGCATGAGCAGTTCTTC. This translates into CASSWRDGGHEQFF.

Points on this clonotype: At one end the junction does not follow the germline gene, possibly because of a read error. The CDR3 region is CAGSVASGATGELFF. The DNA of the CDR3 is TGTGCCGGCAGCGTAGCTAGCGGGGCCACCGGGGAGCTGTTTTTT. The chain combines TRBV9 with TRBJ2-2, with 9 bases fitting TRBD2. The CDR3 extends over 15 amino acids. The germline V gene has CDR1 SGDLS and CDR2 YYNGEE.

This sequence joins TRBV12-3 or TRBV12-4 and TRBJ2-3; D remains unclear. With 3 bases removed from V and 1 base from J, the gap between germline ends came to 8 bases. The CDR3 has 14 amino acids. This CDR3 reads CASSFVSRTDTQYF. CDR3 DNA sequence: TGTGCCAGCAGTTTTGTCAGCCGCACAGATACGCAGTATTTT.

This chain links TRBV20-1 with TRBJ1-1; D is perhaps TRBD1 (5 bases). Germline CDR1 and CDR2: DFQATT and SNEGSKA (reference sequence). CDR3 length: 15 residues. The V end lost 0 bases, the J end lost 3 bases, and 14 bases lay between the germline ends. In DNA form, the CDR3 reads TGCAGTGCTAGAGATCGCGACCAGGGTGACACTGAAGCTTTCTTT. This codes for CSARDRDQGDTEAFF.

In its sample, this clonotype was seen a few times. This sequence joins TRBV15 and TRBJ2-1; 15 bases line up with TRBD2. This CDR3 spans 17 amino acids. V dropped 1 base and J dropped 9; count of bases not matched to a gene: 7. Looked up from germline, CDR1 is LNHNV and CDR2 is YYDKDF (reference sequence). The CDR3, as DNA: TGTGCCACCAGCAGAGGAATTGGACTAGCGGGAGGGGGTGAGCAGTTCTTC. This encodes CATSRGIGLAGGGEQFF. The full variable domain, its missing parts supplied by reference TRBV15 and TRBJ2-1, is DAMVIQNPRYQVTQFGKPVTLSCSQTLNHNVMYWYQQKSSQAPKLLFHYYDKDFNNEADTPDNFQSRRPNTSFCFLDIRSPGLGDTAMYLCATSRGIGLAGGGEQFFGPGTRLTVL.

This clonotype was picked up a small number of times. The chain couples TRBV10-2 to TRBJ2-1, with 12 bases identical to TRBD2. CDR3 size: 14 residues. From germline, CDR1 is WSHSY and CDR2 SAAADI. The V segment lost 4 bases and the J segment 5 bases; nucleotides outside the gene matches: 0. The CDR3 sequence is CASSASGRDNEQFF. CDR3 coding DNA: TGCGCCAGCAGTGCTAGCGGGAGGGACAATGAGCAGTTCTTC.

Sample share makes this clonotype medium-sized (0.01 to 0.1%). This chain connects TRBV29-1 to TRBJ1-1, with TRBD1 matching over 9 bases. Germline V gives CDR1 SQVTM, CDR2 ANQGSEA. The CDR3 totals 16 residues. Trimming at V came to 4 bases and at J to 6 bases, leaving 15 bases not matched to a gene. The CDR3 protein is CSVVGREDRGHPEAFF. Here the CDR3 DNA reads TGCAGCGTTGTAGGTAGGGAGGACAGGGGTCATCCTGAAGCTTTCTTT.

This clonotype was observed many times. J is TRBJ2-7 and V is TRBV12-3 or TRBV12-4, with D perhaps matching TRBD2 (6 bases). The CDR3 totals 15 residues. The V end lost 3 bases, the J end lost 5 bases, and 17 bases lay between the germline ends. CDR3 amino acids: CASSFGDWTYDEQYF. CDR3 bases: TGTGCCAGCAGTTTTGGGGACTGGACCTACGACGAGCAGTACTTC.

The DNA for the CDR3 is TGCGCCAGCAGCTATGCCGGGACCGCTTCCTACGAGCAGTACTTC. Translation gives CASSYAGTASYEQYF. This chain joins TRBV5-1 and TRBJ2-7; D tentatively reads TRBD1 or TRBD2 (5 bases each). Deletions cut 3 bases from V and 1 base from J, with 14 bases between. The CDR3 is made up of 15 amino acids. Germline CDR1 is SGHRS and CDR2 is YFSETQ. Looking up the rest from reference TRBV5-1 and TRBJ2-7 gives the full variable domain: KAGVTQTPRYLIKTRGQQVTLSCSPISGHRSVSWYQQTPGQGLQFLFEYFSETQRNKGNFPGRFSGRQFSNSRSEMNVSTLELGDSALYLCASSYAGTASYEQYFGPGTRLTVT.

The table lists this clonotype with a few counts. The chain recombines TRBV19 with TRBJ1-5; tentatively, D is TRBD1 (5 bases). This CDR3 region has 15 residues. From germline, CDR1 is LNHDA and CDR2 SQIVND (reference sequence). V gave up 1 base and J gave up 7 bases, with 14 bases separating them. The CDR3: CASSIVTRGVQPQHF. The CDR3 coding sequence is TGTGCCAGTAGTATAGTTACAAGGGGTGTACAGCCCCAGCATTTT.

This clonotype appeared a few times. The chain recombines TRBV27 with TRBJ2-7; tentative D call: TRBD2 (7 bases). The germline CDR1 and CDR2 sequences are MNHEY and SMNVEV (reference sequence). This CDR3 is 12 amino acids long. V was clipped by 6 bases and J by 6 bases, with 12 bases between them. CDR3 nucleotides: TGTGCCAGCAGCTGGGGGGGCGCCGAGCAGTACTTC. This gives the protein CASSWGGAEQYF.

The rearrangement links TRBV5-1 to TRBJ2-7; a possible D gene is TRBD2 (6 bases). Germline loops: CDR1 SGHRS, CDR2 YFSETQ. This CDR3 contains 15 residues. V lost 0 bases and J 4 bases, leaving 14 bases between the germline ends. This CDR3 is CASSLAGTPTYEQYF. CDR3 DNA: TGCGCCAGCAGCTTGGCCGGGACTCCTACTTACGAGCAGTACTTC.

This clonotype was counted only a few times. The chain uses TRBV27 and TRBJ2-3; a possible D gene is TRBD1 (5 bases). The CDR3 runs 13 residues. Germline CDR1 reads MNHEY; CDR2 reads SMNVEV (reference sequence). V lost 5 bases and J 3 bases, leaving 9 bases between the germline ends. The CDR3 DNA sequence: TGTGCCAGCAGTATCAGGGCTACAGATACGCAGTATTTT. It codes for CASSIRATDTQYF.

This sequence joins TRBV24-1 and TRBJ2-2; a weak D match, TRBD1 (6 bases). V was cut by 5 bases and J by 3 bases, with 9 bases left in between. This CDR3 spans 14 amino acids. Germline V gene data show CDR1 as KGHDR and CDR2 as SFDVKD. The CDR3 coding sequence is TGTGCCACCAGTGGGACAGCGGACACCGGGGAGCTGTTTTTT. It codes for CATSGTADTGELFF.

The chain is built from TRBV28 and TRBJ1-5; D is unclear. Looked up from germline, CDR1 is MDHEN and CDR2 is SYDVKM. The length of the CDR3 is 12 residues. V was trimmed by 3 bases and J by 7 bases, leaving 7 bases between them. CDR3 sequence: CASSLGGQPQHF. Here the CDR3 DNA reads TGTGCCAGCAGTTTGGGAGGGCAGCCCCAGCATTTT.

This clonotype was seen only a few times. The genes are TRBV3-1 and TRBJ2-6, with TRBD1 as a possible D gene (6 bases). The CDR3 sequence is 17 residues long. Per the germline V gene, CDR1 is LGHDT and CDR2 is YNNKEL (reference sequence). Trimming left V 2 bases short and J 0 bases short, with 11 bases between. The CDR3 is CASSQKLTGSGANVLTF. In nucleotides, the CDR3 is TGTGCCAGCAGCCAAAAGTTGACAGGCTCTGGGGCCAACGTCCTGACTTTC.

This clonotype was counted ten times or more. The chain couples TRBV7-2 to TRBJ2-1; D unresolved. The CDR3 contains 12 residues. V dropped 1 base and J dropped 7 bases, with 5 bases sitting between them. Germline loops: CDR1 SGHTA, CDR2 FQGNSA. The CDR3 coding sequence is TGTGCCAGCAGCTTAGGGCTAAATGAGCAGTTCTTC. Translated: CASSLGLNEQFF. Based on the CDR3 plus reference TRBV7-2 and TRBJ2-1, the full variable domain is GAGVSQSPSNKVTEKGKDVELRCDPISGHTALYWYRQSLGQGLEFLIYFQGNSAPDKSGLPSDRFSAERTGGSVSTLTIQRTQQEDSAVYLCASSLGLNEQFFGPGTRLTVL.

The gene calls are TRBV10-1 and TRBJ2-3; no clear D. Trimming took off 3 bases at V and 6 bases at J, with 4 bases between the two ends. The CDR3 is made up of 11 amino acids. Germline CDR1 is WNHNN and CDR2 is SYGVQD (reference sequence). The CDR3 region has the DNA TGCGCCAGCAGTGACAGGGATACGCAGTATTTT. It encodes CASSDRDTQYF.

This clonotype was observed a handful of times. The chain recombines TRBV6-2 or TRBV6-3 with TRBJ1-3; unclear D gene. This CDR3 has 14 amino acids. CDR1 and CDR2 from the germline V gene are MNHEY and SVGEGT. Trimming took off 6 bases at V and 2 bases at J, with 11 bases between the two ends. The CDR3 protein is CASSSLRTGNTIYF. DNA of the CDR3: TGTGCCAGCAGCTCCCTCCGGACTGGAAACACCATATATTTT.

In this sample, this clonotype turned up many times. The CDR3, as DNA: TGTGCCAGCTCACAGGGGCAAGACCTCTATGGCTACACCTTC. Translated, it gives CASSQGQDLYGYTF. The chain carries TRBV18 and TRBJ1-2, with D maybe TRBD1 (5 bases). Per the germline V gene, CDR1 is KGHSH and CDR2 is LQKENI. This CDR3 region has 14 residues. V was pared by 4 bases and J by 4 bases, with 13 bases between.

CDR3 protein: CASSLEGNGPQHF. As DNA, the CDR3 is TGTGCCAGCAGCTTGGAAGGTAATGGGCCCCAGCATTTT. The chain links TRBV5-4 to TRBJ1-5; D not certain. This CDR3 contains 13 residues. V gave up 0 bases and J gave up 9 bases, with 10 bases separating them. Germline assignment: CDR1 SGHNT and CDR2 YYREEE (reference sequence).

The V gene is TRBV12-3 or TRBV12-4, the J gene TRBJ2-7, with D maybe TRBD1 (5 bases). The CDR3 extends over 12 amino acids. V lost 6 bases and J lost 5, with 11 bases in between. The CDR3 region is CASSLWTNEQYF. CDR3 nucleotides: TGTGCCAGCAGCCTCTGGACAAACGAGCAGTACTTC.

V is TRBV20-1 and J is TRBJ2-2; D is ambiguous. The CDR3 runs to 13 residues. Germline CDR1 and CDR2: DFQATT and SNEGSKA (reference sequence). The V end was cut by 5 bases, the J end by 1 base, with 8 bases between. The CDR3 reads CSAAKGNTGELFF. Written as DNA, the CDR3 is TGCAGTGCTGCCAAAGGGAACACCGGGGAGCTGTTTTTT.

The chain uses TRBV12-2 and TRBJ1-5; the table gives TRBD1 as D, unverified against the DNA. TRBV12-2 is deemed a pseudogene. The CDR3 runs 16 residues. CDR3 coding DNA: TGTGCAAGTCGCGCAGAGGGGTCGGATAGCAATCAGCCCCAGCATTTT. Residues: CASRAEGSDSNQPQHF.

This clonotype was seen at least ten times. This chain links TRBV21-1 with TRBJ2-5; TRBD2, as called in the table, went unchecked against the DNA. TRBV21-1 constitutes a pseudogene. The CDR3 consists of 19 residues. CDR3 loop: CASSKAGGLAAPFQETQYF. CDR3 DNA: TGTGCCAGCAGCAAAGCGGGCGGACTAGCGGCACCTTTCCAAGAGACCCAGTACTTC.